These T cell receptor beta chains were read from a single sample in a study of T cell repertoires in cytomegalovirus infection. TCRdb reprocessed the reads with MiXCR, giving one entry per CDR3 protein. The sample consists of some 310,000 distinct CDR3 sequences, around 25% of them appearing once. Their cognate antigens are unknown. Sequenced material: cultured PBMCs, taken from culture after CMV antigen stimulation. The receptors were gathered from a human donor in good health (CMV status not recorded). Some clones in this sample may be carry-over from other donors' samples. Each CDR3 is given with its conserved first and last residue. D genes are given only for firm matches. Clone size is shown for a subset of rows, as once, few, many or a class of expanded clone.

-,few,TRBJ1-6,TRBV7-2,TGTGCCAGCAGCTTAGTTGGGGATGGTTCACCCCTCCACTTT,CASSLVGDGSPLHF
-,few,TRBJ2-7,TRBV7-3,TGTGCCAGCAGCTCGCTATTGGGTCCCTACGAGCAGTACTTC,CASSSLLGPYEQYF
-,-,TRBJ2-1,TRBV19,TGTGCCAGTATTGACCAATTAGGGAGGAATGAGCAGTTCTTC,CASIDQLGRNEQFF
TRBD2,-,TRBJ2-7,TRBV7-9,TGTGCCAGCAGCCTGAGCGGGGGGCACTACGAGCAGTACTTC,CASSLSGGHYEQYF
-,-,TRBJ2-1,TRBV20-1,TGCAGGCCCCTGGCAGCGGGTTACAATGAGCAGTTCTTC,CRPLAAGYNEQFF
-,few,TRBJ2-5,TRBV11-2,TGTGCCAGCAGCTTAGACGGCCGGACAAAAGAGACCCAGTACTTC,CASSLDGRTKETQYF
-,few,TRBJ2-3,TRBV20-1,TGCAGTGCTAGAGTGAGAAGGGGAGGCGGTCTTATAGATCATTGGGATACGCAGTATTTT,CSARVRRGGGLIDHWDTQYF
-,few,TRBJ2-3,TRBV27,TGTGCCAGCAGTTTCTACAACACAGATACGCAGTATTTT,CASSFYNTDTQYF
TRBD1,-,TRBJ2-7,TRBV7-4,TGTGCCAGCAGCGACGACAGGGGATCCACCTACGAGCAGTACTTC,CASSDDRGSTYEQYF
TRBD1,few,TRBJ2-7,TRBV10-3,TGTGCCATCAGTATGGCAGGGGGCGAACTGGAGCAGTACTTC,CAISMAGGELEQYF
-,-,TRBJ1-1,TRBV12-3/TRBV12-4,TGTGCCAGCAGTCTGGGGCAGGGTAGGTACACTGAAGCTTTCTTT,CASSLGQGRYTEAFF
TRBD1,-,TRBJ1-5,TRBV5-6,TGTGCCAGCAGCATCTGGGACAGTAGCAATCAGCCCCAGCATTTT,CASSIWDSSNQPQHF
TRBD2,-,TRBJ2-7,TRBV6-6,TGTGCCAGCAGGGCCGGGCTAGCGGACTCCTACGAGCAGTACTTC,CASRAGLADSYEQYF
TRBD2,-,TRBJ2-1,TRBV12-3/TRBV12-4,TGTGCCAGCAGCTCCCCGCGGGAGAATTACAATGAGCAGTTCTTC,CASSSPRENYNEQFF
-,-,TRBJ2-3,TRBV6-5,TGTGCCAGCAGTTACGTCTCTGACAACACAGATACGCAGTATTTT,CASSYVSDNTDTQYF
TRBD1,-,TRBJ2-1,TRBV4-3,TGCGCCAGCAGCCCGGGACAGGGTAGTGACAATGAGCAGTTCTTC,CASSPGQGSDNEQFF
-,few,TRBJ2-5,TRBV19,TGTGCCAGTAGTATGGTGGCCCAAGAGACCCAGTACTTC,CASSMVAQETQYF
-,-,TRBJ2-2,TRBV10-3,TGTGCCATCTCGGTTACCGGGGAGCTGTTTTTT,CAISVTGELFF
-,-,TRBJ2-2,TRBV24-1,TGTGCCACCAAGCGGGAGCTGTTTTTT,CATKRELFF
TRBD1,few,TRBJ1-2,TRBV19,TGTGCCAGTACGGACAGGGGATTGGCTAACTATGGCTACACCTTC,CASTDRGLANYGYTF
-,-,TRBJ2-2,TRBV6-2/TRBV6-3,TGTGCCAGCAGACGGGACTTTAACACCGGGGAGCTGTTTTTT,CASRRDFNTGELFF
TRBD2,few,TRBJ2-5,TRBV5-1,TGCGCCAGCAGCCGACGACTAGCGGGAGTGGAGACCCAGTACTTC,CASSRRLAGVETQYF
TRBD2,many,TRBJ2-7,TRBV7-8,TGTGCCAGCAGCCCCCGGACTAGCGCCTACGAGCAGTACTTC,CASSPRTSAYEQYF
TRBD1,many,TRBJ2-7,TRBV7-6,TGTGCCAGCAGCCAGAATACCGGGACAGGGGACGAGCAGTACTTC,CASSQNTGTGDEQYF
-,-,TRBJ2-2,TRBV7-2,TGTGCCAGCAGCTTAAGAGGGGATGGGTTCCGTTTAGAGCTGTTTTTT,CASSLRGDGFRLELFF
-,-,TRBJ1-1,TRBV7-2,TGTGCCAGCAGACCAGGGTTCACTGAAGCTTTCTTT,CASRPGFTEAFF
-,-,TRBJ2-1,TRBV7-2,TGTGCCAGCAGCCCCAGGTGGCTCCGGGGTGAGCAGTTCTTC,CASSPRWLRGEQFF
TRBD1,many,TRBJ2-1,TRBV7-9,TGTGCCAGCAGCTTAGCACAGGGGGCCGGAGAGCAGTTCTTC,CASSLAQGAGEQFF
TRBD2,few,TRBJ2-3,TRBV7-8,TGTGCCAGCAGCTTAGCTAGCGGGAGGGCCCCAGATACGCAGTATTTT,CASSLASGRAPDTQYF
-,-,TRBJ2-1,TRBV20-1,TGCAGTGCTAGAGGGGTAGGGGAGCAGTTCTTC,CSARGVGEQFF
TRBD1,-,TRBJ2-2,TRBV7-2,TGTGCCAGCAGCTTTACAGGGGGCGCGGGGACCGGGGAGCTGTTTTTT,CASSFTGGAGTGELFF
-,-,TRBJ2-5,TRBV5-6,TGTGCCAGCAGCTCGGACTGGGGGGAGACCCAGTACTTC,CASSSDWGETQYF
TRBD1,many,TRBJ2-1,TRBV6-5,TGTGCCAGCAGTTACGGGGACAGGAGGTACAATGAGCAGTTCTTC,CASSYGDRRYNEQFF
-,few,TRBJ1-4,TRBV7-9,TGTGCCAGCAGCGACAGTGGGCCTAATGAAAAACTGTTTTTT,CASSDSGPNEKLFF
TRBD1,many,TRBJ1-3,TRBV7-2,TGTGCCAGCCTTTCAACAGGGGGCCCTGGAAACACCATATATTTT,CASLSTGGPGNTIYF
-,-,TRBJ2-2,TRBV19,TGTGCCAGTGTTTCCGGGACTAACACCGGGGAGCTGTTTTTT,CASVSGTNTGELFF
-,-,TRBJ2-2,TRBV11-2,TGTGCCAGCAGCCGGTCTTGGGACGCTCTGGGGGAGCTGTTTTTT,CASSRSWDALGELFF
-,-,TRBJ1-6,TRBV7-9,TGTGCCAGCAGCTTTGGGGGGGATAATTCACCCCTCCACTTT,CASSFGGDNSPLHF
-,-,TRBJ2-1,TRBV9,TGTGCCAGCAGCGTAGGGAACTCCTTCCTCTACAATGAGCAGTTCTTC,CASSVGNSFLYNEQFF
-,few,TRBJ1-4,TRBV4-1,TGCGCCAGCAGGGGACCGAGTAATGAAAAACTGTTTTTT,CASRGPSNEKLFF
-,many,TRBJ2-1,TRBV7-9,TGTGCCAGCAGCCCGACTAGGGACCCTGAGCAGTTCTTC,CASSPTRDPEQFF
-,-,TRBJ1-1,TRBV11-2,TGTGCCAGCAGCTCGCGCTGGGGGGACACTGAAGCTTTCTTT,CASSSRWGDTEAFF
-,-,TRBJ2-1,TRBV7-2,TGTGCCAGCAGCTTAGTTCCGGGCCGACTTCGGGGCAATGAGCAGTTCTTC,CASSLVPGRLRGNEQFF
-,few,TRBJ1-1,TRBV7-2,TGTGCCAGCGGACACCTGAACACTGAAGCTTTCTTT,CASGHLNTEAFF
-,-,TRBJ1-1,TRBV6-2/TRBV6-3,TGTGCCAGCATACCCCAGAGACAGGATTTGAACACTGAAGCTTTCTTT,CASIPQRQDLNTEAFF
TRBD1,-,TRBJ1-5,TRBV6-2/TRBV6-3,TGTGCCAGCAGTTGGGGACAGTTTCAGCCCCAGCATTTT,CASSWGQFQPQHF
-,few,TRBJ2-3,TRBV19,TGTGCCAGTAGTATACCCCCCTCCGCGACTAGCACAGATACGCAGTATTTT,CASSIPPSATSTDTQYF
TRBD1,few,TRBJ2-2,TRBV7-2,TGTGCCAGCAGCATCTACAGGGGGCGGACCGGGGAGCTGTTTTTT,CASSIYRGRTGELFF
-,-,TRBJ2-3,TRBV14,TGTGCCAGCAGCCAAGACAAGCGAGCCACAGATACGCAGTATTTT,CASSQDKRATDTQYF
-,medium-sized,TRBJ1-1,TRBV11-3,TGTGCCAGCAGCCCCAGGGGCCTGAACACTGAAGCTTTCTTT,CASSPRGLNTEAFF
-,many,TRBJ2-1,TRBV7-8,TGTGCCAGCAGCTTAGCAGGGTTGGATGAGCAGTTCTTC,CASSLAGLDEQFF
TRBD1,-,TRBJ2-1,TRBV28,TGTGCCAGCAGACCTGAGGACAGGAGCGATGAGCAGTTCTTC,CASRPEDRSDEQFF
-,-,TRBJ1-1,TRBV6-8,TGTGCCAGCAGTCGCGGACGTCAGGAGTATTTT,CASSRGRQEYF
-,many,TRBJ2-7,TRBV7-2,TGTGCCAGCAGCTTAGAGCCAGGATGGGCGTACGAGCAGTACTTC,CASSLEPGWAYEQYF
-,few,TRBJ2-3,TRBV7-2,TGTGCCAGCAGCCCGCGGGCGGGACTGACGACGGATTGGGATACGCAGTATTTT,CASSPRAGLTTDWDTQYF
TRBD1,few,TRBJ2-7,TRBV7-6,TGTGCCAGCAGCTTTTCGGGGGGGACAGGGGGAGGAGGCAACGAGCAGTACTTC,CASSFSGGTGGGGNEQYF
-,few,TRBJ2-1,TRBV18,TGTGCCAGCTCACCGTACGGGACCGCACACAATGAGCAGTTCTTC,CASSPYGTAHNEQFF